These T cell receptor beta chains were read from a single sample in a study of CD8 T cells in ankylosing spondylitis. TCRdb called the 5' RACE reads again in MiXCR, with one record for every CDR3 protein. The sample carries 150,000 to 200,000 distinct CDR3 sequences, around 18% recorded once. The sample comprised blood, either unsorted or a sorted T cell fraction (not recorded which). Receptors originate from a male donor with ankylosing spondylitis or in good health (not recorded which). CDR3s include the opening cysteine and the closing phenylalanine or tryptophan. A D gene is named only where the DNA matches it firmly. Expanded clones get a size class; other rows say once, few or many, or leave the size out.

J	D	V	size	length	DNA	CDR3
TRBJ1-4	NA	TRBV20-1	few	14	TGCAGTGCTAAGGACCTTTCAACTAATGAAAAACTGTTTTTT	CSAKDLSTNEKLFF
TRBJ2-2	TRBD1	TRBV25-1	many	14	TGTGCCAGCAAGGGACAGGGGTTCACCGGGGAGCTGTTTTTT	CASKGQGFTGELFF
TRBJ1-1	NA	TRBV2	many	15	TGTGCCAGCAGGACTTCGACGTGGGGGAACACTGAAGCTTTCTTT	CASRTSTWGNTEAFF
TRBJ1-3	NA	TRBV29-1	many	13	TGCAGCGTTCGCCGTGCCGGTGGAAACACCATATATTTT	CSVRRAGGNTIYF
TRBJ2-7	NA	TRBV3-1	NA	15	TGTGCCAGCAGCCCCTATCCTGACAGCTCCTACGAGCAGTACTTC	CASSPYPDSSYEQYF
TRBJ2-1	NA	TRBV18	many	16	TGTGCCAGCTCACCATCCCCAGCGGGCTCCTACAATGAGCAGTTCTTC	CASSPSPAGSYNEQFF
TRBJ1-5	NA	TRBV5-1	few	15	TGCGCCAGCAGCCCGACAGGTAGTAGCAATCAGCCCCAGCATTTT	CASSPTGSSNQPQHF
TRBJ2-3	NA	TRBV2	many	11	TGTGCCAGCAGTGAGTTAGATACGCAGTATTTT	CASSELDTQYF
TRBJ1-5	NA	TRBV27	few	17	TGTGCCAGCAATATTCTGCGCCGGACGATTAGCAATCAGCCCCAGCATTTT	CASNILRRTISNQPQHF
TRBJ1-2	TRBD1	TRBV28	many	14	TGTGCCAGCAGTCCTGACAGGGCTAACTATGGCTACACCTTC	CASSPDRANYGYTF
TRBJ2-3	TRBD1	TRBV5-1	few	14	TGCGCCAGCAGCTCCGGACAGGGAAGGGATACGCAGTATTTT	CASSSGQGRDTQYF
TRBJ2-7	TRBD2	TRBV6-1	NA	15	TGTGCCAGCAGCCAGCTAGCGGGAGGGGCCTACGAGCAGTACTTC	CASSQLAGGAYEQYF
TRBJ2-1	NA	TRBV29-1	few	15	TGCAGCTCCCGACGGCAGGGGTCAGACTACAATGAGCAGTTCTTC	CSSRRQGSDYNEQFF
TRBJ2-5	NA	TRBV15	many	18	TGTGCCACCAGCTCCTTAGTGGGACTCCCAAAGTATCAAGAGACCCAGTACTTC	CATSSLVGLPKYQETQYF
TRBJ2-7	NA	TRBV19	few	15	TGTGCCAGTAGTATAGATGGCAGGGCGACACGAGAGCAGTACTTC	CASSIDGRATREQYF
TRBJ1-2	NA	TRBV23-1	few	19	TGCGCCAGCAGCCACCCTTACAGAGAGGGGCGATCCAGTCTCTATGGCTACACCTTC	CASSHPYREGRSSLYGYTF
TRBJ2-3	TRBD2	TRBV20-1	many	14	TGCAGTGCTTGGGAGCAAGCGGGAGCAGATACGCAGTATTTT	CSAWEQAGADTQYF
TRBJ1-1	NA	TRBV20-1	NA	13	TGCAGTGCCCCGGGACAAACGAACACTGAAGCTTTCTTT	CSAPGQTNTEAFF
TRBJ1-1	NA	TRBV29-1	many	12	TGCAGCGTTGAACTTTCTTCCACTGAAGCTTTCTTT	CSVELSSTEAFF
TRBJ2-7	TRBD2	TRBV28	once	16	TGTGCCAACAGTTTCGGACTAGACAGCCCCTCCTACGAGCAGTACTTC	CANSFGLDSPSYEQYF
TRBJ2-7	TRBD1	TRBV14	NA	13	TGTGCCAGCAGCCAAGTGTCAGGGGGCGGACAGTACTTC	CASSQVSGGGQYF
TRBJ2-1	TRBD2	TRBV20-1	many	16	TGCAGTGCTACAGAGCTAGCGGGGGCGTCCTACAATGAGCAGTTCTTC	CSATELAGASYNEQFF
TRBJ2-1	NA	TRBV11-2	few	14	TGTGCCAGCAGCTTAGATCCCGGGTTACATGAGCAGTTCTTC	CASSLDPGLHEQFF
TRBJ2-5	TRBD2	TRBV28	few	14	TGTGCCAGCAAAATAGCGGGGGGGGTAGAGACCCAGTACTTC	CASKIAGGVETQYF
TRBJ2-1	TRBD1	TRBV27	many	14	TGTGCCAGTTACCTTGGGGACAGGGTCAATGAGCAGTTCTTC	CASYLGDRVNEQFF
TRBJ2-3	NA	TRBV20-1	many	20	TGCAGTGCTAGACCGGGGACTGCCCCTTTAGGGATTACTAGCACAGATACGCAGTATTTT	CSARPGTAPLGITSTDTQYF
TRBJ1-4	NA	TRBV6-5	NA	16	TGTGCCAGCAGTTACTCCGGGACCGAGGATAATGAAAAACTGTTTTTT	CASSYSGTEDNEKLFF
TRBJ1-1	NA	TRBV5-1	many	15	TGCGCCACTGGACGGGGAGACAGCATGAACACTGAAGCTTTCTTT	CATGRGDSMNTEAFF
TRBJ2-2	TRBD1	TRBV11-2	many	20	TGTGCCAGCAGCTTAAGGGTTCCAGGGGGCTCCCGAGGGAACACCGGGGAGCTGTTTTTT	CASSLRVPGGSRGNTGELFF
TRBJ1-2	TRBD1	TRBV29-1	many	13	TGCAGCGCAGAGGGGACAGCCTACTATGGCTACACCTTC	CSAEGTAYYGYTF
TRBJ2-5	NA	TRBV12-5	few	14	TGTGCTAGTGGTCCAGGGACCGATCAAGAGACCCAGTACTTC	CASGPGTDQETQYF
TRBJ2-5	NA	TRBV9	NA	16	TGTGCCAGCAGCGTAGGCCCAGCAACGGTTCCGGAGACCCAGTACTTC	CASSVGPATVPETQYF
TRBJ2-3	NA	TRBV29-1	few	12	TGCAGCGTGGAAACAGGGACTAATACGCAGTATTTT	CSVETGTNTQYF
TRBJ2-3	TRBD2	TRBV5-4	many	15	TGTGCCAGCAGCCAACAGCGGGAGGGCACAGATACGCAGTATTTT	CASSQQREGTDTQYF
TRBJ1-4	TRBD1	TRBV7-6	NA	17	TGTGCCAGCAGCTCCGGCAGGGGACAGACCACGGGTGAAAAACTGTTTTTT	CASSSGRGQTTGEKLFF